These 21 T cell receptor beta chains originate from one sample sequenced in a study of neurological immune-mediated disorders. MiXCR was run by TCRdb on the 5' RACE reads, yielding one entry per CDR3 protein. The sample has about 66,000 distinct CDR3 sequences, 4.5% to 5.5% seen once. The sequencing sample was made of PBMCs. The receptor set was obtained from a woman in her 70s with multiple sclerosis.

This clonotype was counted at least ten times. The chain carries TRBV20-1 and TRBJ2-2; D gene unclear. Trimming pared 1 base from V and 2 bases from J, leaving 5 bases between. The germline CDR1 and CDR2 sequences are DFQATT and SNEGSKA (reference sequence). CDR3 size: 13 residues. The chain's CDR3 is CSARGENTGELFF. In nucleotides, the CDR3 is TGCAGTGCTAGAGGGGAAAACACCGGGGAGCTGTTTTTT.

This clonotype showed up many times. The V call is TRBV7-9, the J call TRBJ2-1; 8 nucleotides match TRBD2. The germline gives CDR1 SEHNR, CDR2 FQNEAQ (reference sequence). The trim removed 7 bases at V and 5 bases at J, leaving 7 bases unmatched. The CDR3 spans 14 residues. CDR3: CASTLLTSDNEQFF. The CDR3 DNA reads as TGTGCCAGCACCCTTTTGACTAGCGACAATGAGCAGTTCTTC.

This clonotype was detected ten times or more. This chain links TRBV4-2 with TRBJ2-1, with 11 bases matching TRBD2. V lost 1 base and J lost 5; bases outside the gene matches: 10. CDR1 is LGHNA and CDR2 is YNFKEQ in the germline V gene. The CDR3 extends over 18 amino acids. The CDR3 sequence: CASSQVAVRLAGHNEQFF. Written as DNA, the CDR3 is TGTGCCAGCAGCCAAGTCGCCGTTAGACTAGCGGGACACAATGAGCAGTTCTTC.

The CDR3 reads CASGDRQRGTNEKLFF. The CDR3 coding sequence is TGTGCCAGCGGGGACCGTCAGCGTGGCACTAATGAAAAACTGTTTTTT. The chain uses TRBV6-6 and TRBJ1-4; possible D gene TRBD1, 5 bases. The V end was cut by 8 bases, the J end by 2 bases, with 18 bases between. The germline V gene has CDR1 MNHNY and CDR2 SVGAGI (reference sequence). The CDR3 is 16 amino acids.

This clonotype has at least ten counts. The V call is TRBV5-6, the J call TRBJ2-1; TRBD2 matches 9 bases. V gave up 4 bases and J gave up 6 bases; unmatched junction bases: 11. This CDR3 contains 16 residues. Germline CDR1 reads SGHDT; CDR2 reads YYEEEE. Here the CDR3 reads CASSLRTSATSNEQFF. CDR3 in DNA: TGTGCCAGCAGCCTCCGGACTAGCGCGACCTCCAATGAGCAGTTCTTC.

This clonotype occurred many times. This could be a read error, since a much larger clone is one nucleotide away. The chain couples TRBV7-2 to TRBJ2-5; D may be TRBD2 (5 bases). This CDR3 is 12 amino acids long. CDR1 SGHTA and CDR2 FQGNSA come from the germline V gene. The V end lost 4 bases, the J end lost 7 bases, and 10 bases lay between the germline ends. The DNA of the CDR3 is TGTGCCAGCAGCTCCTCCCGGGGGACCCAGTACTTC. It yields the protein CASSSSRGTQYF.

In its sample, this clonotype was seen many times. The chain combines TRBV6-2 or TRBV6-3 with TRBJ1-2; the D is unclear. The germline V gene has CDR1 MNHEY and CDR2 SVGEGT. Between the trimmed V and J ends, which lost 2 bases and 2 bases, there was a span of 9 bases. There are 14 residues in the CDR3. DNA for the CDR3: TGTGCCAGCAGTTACGACGGCAAGAACTATGGCTACACCTTC. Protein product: CASSYDGKNYGYTF.

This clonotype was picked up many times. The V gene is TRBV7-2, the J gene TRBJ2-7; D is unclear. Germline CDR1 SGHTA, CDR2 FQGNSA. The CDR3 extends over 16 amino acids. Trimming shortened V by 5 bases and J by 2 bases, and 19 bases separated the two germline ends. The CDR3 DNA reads TGTGCCAGCAGCCCGGCAGGTTGGAGTCCCCCCTACGAGCAGTACTTC. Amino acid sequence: CASSPAGWSPPYEQYF.

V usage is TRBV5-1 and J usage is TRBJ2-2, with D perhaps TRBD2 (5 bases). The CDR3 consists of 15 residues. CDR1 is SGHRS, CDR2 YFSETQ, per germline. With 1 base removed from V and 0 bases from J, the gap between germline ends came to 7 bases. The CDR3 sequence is CASSLLATNTGELFF. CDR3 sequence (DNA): TGCGCCAGCAGCTTGTTAGCGACGAACACCGGGGAGCTGTTTTTT.

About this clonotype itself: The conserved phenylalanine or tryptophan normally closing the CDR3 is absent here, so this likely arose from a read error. The CDR3 protein is CASRPSGRKVDEQFN. CDR3 nucleotides: TGTGCCAGCAGGCCAAGCGGGAGAAAGGTAGATGAGCAGTTCAAC. V gene TRBV5-5 combines with J gene TRBJ2-1; 8 nucleotides match TRBD2. The germline V gene encodes CDR1 SGHKS and CDR2 YYEKEE (reference sequence). Losses at the gene ends were 5 bases for V and 8 bases for J; bases not matched to a gene: 12. The CDR3 is made up of 15 amino acids.

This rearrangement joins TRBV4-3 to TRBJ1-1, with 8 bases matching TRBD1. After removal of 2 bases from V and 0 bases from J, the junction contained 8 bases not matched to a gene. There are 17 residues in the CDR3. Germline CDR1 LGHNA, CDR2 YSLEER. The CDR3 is CASSQFPGQAMNTEAFF. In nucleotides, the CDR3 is TGCGCCAGCAGCCAATTTCCGGGACAGGCTATGAACACTGAAGCTTTCTTT.

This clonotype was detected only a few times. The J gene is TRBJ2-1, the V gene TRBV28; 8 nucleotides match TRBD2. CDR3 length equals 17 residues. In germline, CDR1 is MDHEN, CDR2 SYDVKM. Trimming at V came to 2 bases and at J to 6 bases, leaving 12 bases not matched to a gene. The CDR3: CASSLIGSGRVSNEQFF. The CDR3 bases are TGTGCCAGCAGTTTAATAGGTTCCGGGAGGGTTTCCAATGAGCAGTTCTTC.

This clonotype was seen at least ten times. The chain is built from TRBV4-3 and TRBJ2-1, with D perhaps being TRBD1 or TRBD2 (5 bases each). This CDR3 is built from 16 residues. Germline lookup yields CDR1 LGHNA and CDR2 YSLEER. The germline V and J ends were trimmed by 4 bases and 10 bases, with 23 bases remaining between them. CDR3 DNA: TGCGCCAGCAGCCGATCGGCGGCCGAGAGGGGCGCAGAGCAGTTCTTC. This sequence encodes CASSRSAAERGAEQFF.

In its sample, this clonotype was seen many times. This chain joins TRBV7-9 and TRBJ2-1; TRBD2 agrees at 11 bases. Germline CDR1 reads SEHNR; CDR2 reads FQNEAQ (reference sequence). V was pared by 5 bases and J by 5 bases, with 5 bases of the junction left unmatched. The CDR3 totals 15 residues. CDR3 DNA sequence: TGTGCCAGCAGCGTCACTAGCGGGAGTAACAATGAGCAGTTCTTC. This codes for CASSVTSGSNNEQFF.

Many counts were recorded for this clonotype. CDR3 amino acids: CASSRQTVVETQYF. The CDR3 DNA reads TGTGCCAGCAGTCGACAGACCGTCGTAGAGACCCAGTACTTC. V and J are TRBV12-3 or TRBV12-4 and TRBJ2-5; D perhaps matches TRBD1 (5 bases). The CDR3 length is 14 residues. V lost 5 bases and J lost 4, with 14 bases in between.

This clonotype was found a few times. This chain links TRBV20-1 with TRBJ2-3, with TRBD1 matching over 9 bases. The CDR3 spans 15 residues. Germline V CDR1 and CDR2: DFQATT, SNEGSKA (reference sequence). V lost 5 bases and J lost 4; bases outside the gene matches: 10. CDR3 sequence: CSADRDRDPADTQYF. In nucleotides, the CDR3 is TGCAGTGCTGACCGGGACAGGGATCCCGCAGATACGCAGTATTTT.

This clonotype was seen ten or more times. The CDR3 sequence is CASSPTGLNTGELFF. The CDR3 DNA reads TGTGCCAGCAGCCCGACGGGGCTAAACACCGGGGAGCTGTTTTTT. The chain combines TRBV7-9 with TRBJ2-2, with D tentatively TRBD1 or TRBD2 (5 bases each). The CDR3 runs 15 residues. Germline CDR1 reads SEHNR; CDR2 reads FQNEAQ (reference sequence). The germline V and J ends were trimmed by 5 bases and 2 bases, with 12 bases remaining between them.

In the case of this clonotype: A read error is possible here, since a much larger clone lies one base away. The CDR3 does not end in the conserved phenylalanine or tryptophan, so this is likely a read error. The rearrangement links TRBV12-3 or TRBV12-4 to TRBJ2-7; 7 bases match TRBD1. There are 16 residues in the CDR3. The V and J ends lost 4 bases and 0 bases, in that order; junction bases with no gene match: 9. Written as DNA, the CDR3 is TGTGCCAGCAGTTCCCGGACAGGCCAACACTCCTACGAGCAGTACTGC. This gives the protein CASSSRTGQHSYEQYC.

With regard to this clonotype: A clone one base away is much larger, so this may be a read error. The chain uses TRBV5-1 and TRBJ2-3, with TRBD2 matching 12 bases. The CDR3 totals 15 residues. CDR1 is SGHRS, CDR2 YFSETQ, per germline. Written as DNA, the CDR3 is TGCGCCAGCAGCCGACTAGCGGGAGTGACAGATAAGCAGTATTTT. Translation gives CASSRLAGVTDKQYF.

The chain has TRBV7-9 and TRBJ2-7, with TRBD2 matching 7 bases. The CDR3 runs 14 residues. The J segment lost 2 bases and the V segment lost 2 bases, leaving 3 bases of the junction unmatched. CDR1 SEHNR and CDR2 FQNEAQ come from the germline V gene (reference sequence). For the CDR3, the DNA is TGTGCCAGCAGCTTATCAGGACTAGCCTACGAGCAGTACTTC. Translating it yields CASSLSGLAYEQYF.

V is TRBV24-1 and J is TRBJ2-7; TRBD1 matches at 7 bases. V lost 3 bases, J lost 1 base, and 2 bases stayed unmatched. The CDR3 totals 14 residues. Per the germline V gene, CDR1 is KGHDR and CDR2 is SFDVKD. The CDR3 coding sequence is TGTGCCACCAGTGATCTGACAGGGTCCTACGAGCAGTACTTC. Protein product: CATSDLTGSYEQYF.